This T cell receptor beta chain was identified during a study of cytomegalovirus exposure and HLA in healthy donors. The study's findings and limits: Associated with cytomegalovirus, according to the listing, were 150 to 200 TCR beta chains. In vitro data verified three CMV-associated chains as specific for CMV antigens. Reportedly, cytomegalovirus status was diagnosed with high sensitivity and specificity.

About this clone: The antigen is not known.

The donors formed part of the approximately 110-subject validation cohort, distinct from the roughly 600-subject first cohort. Repertoires were generated with immunoSEQ multiplex PCR, while TCRdb's copy carries only in-frame clones and drops some. The table shows about 68,000 clones, with 91% occurring only once. The CDR3 contains 13 residues. V was shortened by 1 base and J by 2 bases, with 5 bases between the two germline ends. Germline-derived CDR1 and CDR2 are SGHTA and FQGTGA. The specimen was PBMCs. This chain uses TRBV7-3 with TRBJ1-1; D call uncertain. This sequence was found in a man younger than 35 in good health and CMV-seronegative. The CDR3 loop reads CASSLNFNTEAFF. In nucleotides, the CDR3 is TGTGCCAGCAGCTTAAACTTTAACACTGAAGCTTTCTTT.